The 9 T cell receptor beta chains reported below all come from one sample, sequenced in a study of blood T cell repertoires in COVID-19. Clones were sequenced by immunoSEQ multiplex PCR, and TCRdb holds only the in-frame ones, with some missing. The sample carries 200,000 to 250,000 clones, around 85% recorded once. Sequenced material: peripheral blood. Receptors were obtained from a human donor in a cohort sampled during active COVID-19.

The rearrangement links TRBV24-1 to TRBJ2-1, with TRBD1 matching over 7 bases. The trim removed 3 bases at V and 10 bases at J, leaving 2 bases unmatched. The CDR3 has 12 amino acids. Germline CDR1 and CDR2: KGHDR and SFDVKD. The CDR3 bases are TGTGCCACCAGTGATCCGGACAGGGAGCAGTTCTTC. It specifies CATSDPDREQFF.

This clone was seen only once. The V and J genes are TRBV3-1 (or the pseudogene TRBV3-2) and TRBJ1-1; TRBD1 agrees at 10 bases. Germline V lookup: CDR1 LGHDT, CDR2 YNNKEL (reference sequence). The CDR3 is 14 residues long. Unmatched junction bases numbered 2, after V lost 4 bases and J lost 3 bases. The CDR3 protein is CASSLGTGDTEAFF. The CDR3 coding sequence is TGTGCCAGCAGCCTCGGGACAGGGGACACTGAAGCTTTCTTT.

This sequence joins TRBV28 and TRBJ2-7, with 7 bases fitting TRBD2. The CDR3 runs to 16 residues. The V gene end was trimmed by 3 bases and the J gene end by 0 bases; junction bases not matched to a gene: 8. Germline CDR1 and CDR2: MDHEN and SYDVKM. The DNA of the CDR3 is TGTGCCAGCAGTTTGTGGCTAGCGGAAGCCTCCTACGAGCAGTACTTC. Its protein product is CASSLWLAEASYEQYF.

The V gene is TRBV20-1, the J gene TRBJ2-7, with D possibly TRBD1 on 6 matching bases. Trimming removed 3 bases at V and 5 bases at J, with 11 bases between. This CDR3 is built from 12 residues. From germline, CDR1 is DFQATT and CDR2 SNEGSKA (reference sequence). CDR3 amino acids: CSASLGANEQYF. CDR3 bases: TGCAGTGCTAGTTTGGGGGCCAACGAGCAGTACTTC.

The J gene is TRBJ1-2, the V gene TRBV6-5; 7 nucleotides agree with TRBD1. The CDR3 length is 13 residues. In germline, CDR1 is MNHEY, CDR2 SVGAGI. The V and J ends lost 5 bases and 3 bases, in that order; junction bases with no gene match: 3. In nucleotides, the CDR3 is TGTGCCAGCAGTCCCAGGGGGTACTATGGCTACACCTTC. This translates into CASSPRGYYGYTF.

CDR3 sequence: CASSPQGQANYGYTF. In DNA form, the CDR3 reads TGTGCCAGCTCACCACAGGGACAAGCTAACTATGGCTACACCTTC. The chain joins TRBV18 to TRBJ1-2; the D gene is possibly TRBD1 (6 bases). Germline CDR1 KGHSH, CDR2 LQKENI. The CDR3 is 15 residues long. The ends were cut back, 1 base at V and 0 bases at J, with 9 bases in the middle.

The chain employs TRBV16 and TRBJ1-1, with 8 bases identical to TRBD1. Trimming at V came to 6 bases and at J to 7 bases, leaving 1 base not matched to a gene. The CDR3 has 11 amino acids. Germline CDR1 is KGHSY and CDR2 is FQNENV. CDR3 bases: TGTGCCAGCAGAGACAGGGGTGAAGCTTTCTTT. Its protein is CASRDRGEAFF.

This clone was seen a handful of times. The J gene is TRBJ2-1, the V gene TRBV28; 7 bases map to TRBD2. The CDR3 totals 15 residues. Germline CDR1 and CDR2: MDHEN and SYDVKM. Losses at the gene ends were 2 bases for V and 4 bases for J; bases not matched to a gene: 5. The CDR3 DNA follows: TGTGCCAGCAGTTTAAATAGCGGGCCGTACAATGAGCAGTTCTTC. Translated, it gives CASSLNSGPYNEQFF.

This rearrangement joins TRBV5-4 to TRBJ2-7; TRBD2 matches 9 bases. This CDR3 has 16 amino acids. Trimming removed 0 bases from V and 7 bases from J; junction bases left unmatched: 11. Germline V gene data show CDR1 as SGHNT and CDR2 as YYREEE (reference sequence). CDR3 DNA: TGTGCCAGCAGCTTGGTCCGTGGGGAGCGGGGGGCGGAGCAGTACTTC. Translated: CASSLVRGERGAEQYF.